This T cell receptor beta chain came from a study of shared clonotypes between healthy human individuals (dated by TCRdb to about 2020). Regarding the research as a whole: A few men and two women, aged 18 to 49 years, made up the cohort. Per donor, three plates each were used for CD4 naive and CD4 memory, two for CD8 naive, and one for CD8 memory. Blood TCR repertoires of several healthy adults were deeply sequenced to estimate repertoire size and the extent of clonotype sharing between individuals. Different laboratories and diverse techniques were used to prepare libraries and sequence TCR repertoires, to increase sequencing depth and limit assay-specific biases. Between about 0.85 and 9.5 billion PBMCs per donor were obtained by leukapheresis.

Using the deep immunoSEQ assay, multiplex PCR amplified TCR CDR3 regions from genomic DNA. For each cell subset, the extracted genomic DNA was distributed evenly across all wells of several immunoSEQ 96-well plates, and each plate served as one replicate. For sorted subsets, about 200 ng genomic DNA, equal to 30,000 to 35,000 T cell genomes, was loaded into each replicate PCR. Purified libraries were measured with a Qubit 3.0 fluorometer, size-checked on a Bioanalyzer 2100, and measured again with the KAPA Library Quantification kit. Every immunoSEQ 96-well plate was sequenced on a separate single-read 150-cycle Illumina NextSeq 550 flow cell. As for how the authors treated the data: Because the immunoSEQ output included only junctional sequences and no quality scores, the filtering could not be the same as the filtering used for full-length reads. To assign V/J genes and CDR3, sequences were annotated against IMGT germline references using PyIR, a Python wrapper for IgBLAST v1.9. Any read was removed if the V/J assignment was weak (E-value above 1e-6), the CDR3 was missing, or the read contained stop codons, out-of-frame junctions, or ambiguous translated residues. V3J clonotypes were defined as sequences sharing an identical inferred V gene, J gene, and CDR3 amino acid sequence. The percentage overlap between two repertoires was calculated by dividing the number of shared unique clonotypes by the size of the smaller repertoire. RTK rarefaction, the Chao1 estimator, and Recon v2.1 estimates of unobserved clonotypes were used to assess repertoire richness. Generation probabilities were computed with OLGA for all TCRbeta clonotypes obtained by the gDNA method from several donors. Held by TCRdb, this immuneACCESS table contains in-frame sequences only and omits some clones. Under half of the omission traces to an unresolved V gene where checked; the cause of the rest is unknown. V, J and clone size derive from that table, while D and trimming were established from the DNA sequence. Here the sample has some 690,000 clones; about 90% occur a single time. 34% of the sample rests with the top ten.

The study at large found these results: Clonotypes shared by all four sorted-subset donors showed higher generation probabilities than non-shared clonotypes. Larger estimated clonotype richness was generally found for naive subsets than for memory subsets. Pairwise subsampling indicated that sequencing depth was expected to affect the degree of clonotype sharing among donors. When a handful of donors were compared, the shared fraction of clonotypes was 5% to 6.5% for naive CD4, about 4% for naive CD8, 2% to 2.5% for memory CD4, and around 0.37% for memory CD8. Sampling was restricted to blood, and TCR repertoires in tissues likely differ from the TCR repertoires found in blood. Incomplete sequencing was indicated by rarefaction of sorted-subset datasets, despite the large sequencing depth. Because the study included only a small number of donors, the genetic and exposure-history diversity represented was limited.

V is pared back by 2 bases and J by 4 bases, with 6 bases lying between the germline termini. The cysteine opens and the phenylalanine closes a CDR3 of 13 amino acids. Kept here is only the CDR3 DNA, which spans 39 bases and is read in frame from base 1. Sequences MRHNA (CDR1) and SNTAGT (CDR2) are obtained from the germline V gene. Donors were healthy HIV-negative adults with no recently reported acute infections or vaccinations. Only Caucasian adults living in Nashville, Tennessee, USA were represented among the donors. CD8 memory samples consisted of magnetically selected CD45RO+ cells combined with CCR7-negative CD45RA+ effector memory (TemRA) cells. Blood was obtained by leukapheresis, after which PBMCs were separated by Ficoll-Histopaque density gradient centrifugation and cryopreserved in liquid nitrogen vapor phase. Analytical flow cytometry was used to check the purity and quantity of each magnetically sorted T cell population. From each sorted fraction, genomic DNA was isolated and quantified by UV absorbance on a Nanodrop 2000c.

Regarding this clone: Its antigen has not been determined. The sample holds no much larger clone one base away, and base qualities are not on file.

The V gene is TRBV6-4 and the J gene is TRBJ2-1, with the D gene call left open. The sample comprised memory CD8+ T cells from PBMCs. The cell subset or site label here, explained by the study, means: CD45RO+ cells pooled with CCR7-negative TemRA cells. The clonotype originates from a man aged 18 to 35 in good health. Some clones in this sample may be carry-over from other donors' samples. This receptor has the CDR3 CASSDGVYNEQFF. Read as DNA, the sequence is TGTGCCAGCAGTGACGGTGTTTACAATGAGCAGTTCTTC.